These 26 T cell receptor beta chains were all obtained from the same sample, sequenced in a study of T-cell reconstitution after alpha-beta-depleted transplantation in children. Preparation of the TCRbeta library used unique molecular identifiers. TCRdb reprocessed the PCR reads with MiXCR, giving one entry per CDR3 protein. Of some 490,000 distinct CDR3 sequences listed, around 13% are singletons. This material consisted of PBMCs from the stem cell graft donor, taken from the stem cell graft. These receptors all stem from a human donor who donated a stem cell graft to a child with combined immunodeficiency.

CDR3 nucleotides: TGTGCCAGCAGCTTTCTGGGCCTTCGCTCTGGGGCCAACGTCCTGACTTTC. It is translated as CASSFLGLRSGANVLTF. The chain joins TRBV7-2 to TRBJ2-6; D not resolved. The CDR3 loop spans 17 amino acids. Germline CDR1 and CDR2: SGHTA and FQGNSA. The V end was cut by 3 bases, the J end by 0 bases, with 12 bases between.

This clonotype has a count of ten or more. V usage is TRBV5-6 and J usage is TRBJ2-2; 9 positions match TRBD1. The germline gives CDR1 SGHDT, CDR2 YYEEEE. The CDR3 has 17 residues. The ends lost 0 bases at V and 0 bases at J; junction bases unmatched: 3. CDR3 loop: CASSLGDRVPNTGELFF. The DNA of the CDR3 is TGTGCCAGCAGCTTGGGGGACAGGGTCCCGAACACCGGGGAGCTGTTTTTT. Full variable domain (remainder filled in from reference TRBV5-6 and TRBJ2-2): DAGVTQSPTHLIKTRGQQVTLRCSPKSGHDTVSWYQQALGQGPQFIFQYYEEEERQRGNFPDRFSGHQFPNYSSELNVNALLLGDSALYLCASSLGDRVPNTGELFFGEGSRLTVL.

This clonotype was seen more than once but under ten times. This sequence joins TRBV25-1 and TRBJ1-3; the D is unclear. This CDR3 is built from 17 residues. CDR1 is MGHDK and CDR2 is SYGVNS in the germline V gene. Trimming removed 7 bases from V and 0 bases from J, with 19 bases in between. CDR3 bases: TGTGCCAGCACCTCCCTGAGGGAAAATCTCTCTGGAAACACCATATATTTT. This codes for CASTSLRENLSGNTIYF.

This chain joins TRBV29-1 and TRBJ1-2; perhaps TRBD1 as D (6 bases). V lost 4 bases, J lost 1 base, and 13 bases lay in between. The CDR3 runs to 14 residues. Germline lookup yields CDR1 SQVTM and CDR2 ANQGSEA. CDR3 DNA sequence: TGCAGCGTTGGAGAACAGGGACGTAACTATGGCTACACCTTC. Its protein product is CSVGEQGRNYGYTF. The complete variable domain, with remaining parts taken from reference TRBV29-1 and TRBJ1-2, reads SAVISQKPSRDICQRGTSLTIQCQVDSQVTMMFWYRQQPGQSLTLIATANQGSEATYESGFVIDKFPISRPNLTFSTLTVSNMSPEDSSIYLCSVGEQGRNYGYTFGSGTRLTVV.

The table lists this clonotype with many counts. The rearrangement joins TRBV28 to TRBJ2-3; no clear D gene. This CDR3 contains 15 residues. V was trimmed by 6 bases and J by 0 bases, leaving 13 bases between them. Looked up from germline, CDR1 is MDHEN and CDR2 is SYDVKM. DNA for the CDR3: TGTGCCAGCAGGGTGGGGATATTCAGCACAGATACGCAGTATTTT. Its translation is CASRVGIFSTDTQYF.

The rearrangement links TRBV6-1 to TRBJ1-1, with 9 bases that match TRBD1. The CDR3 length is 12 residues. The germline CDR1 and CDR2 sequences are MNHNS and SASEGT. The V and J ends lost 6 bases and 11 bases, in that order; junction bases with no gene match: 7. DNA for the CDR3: TGTGCCAGCAGCCACCCCGGGACAGGGGCTTTCTTT. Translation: CASSHPGTGAFF.

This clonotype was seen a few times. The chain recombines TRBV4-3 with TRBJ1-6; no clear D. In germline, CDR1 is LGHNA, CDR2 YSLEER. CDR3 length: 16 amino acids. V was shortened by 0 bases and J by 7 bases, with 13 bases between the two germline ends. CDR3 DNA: TGCGCCAGCAGCCAAGAAAGACATCAAGGGAATTCACCCCTCCACTTT. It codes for CASSQERHQGNSPLHF.

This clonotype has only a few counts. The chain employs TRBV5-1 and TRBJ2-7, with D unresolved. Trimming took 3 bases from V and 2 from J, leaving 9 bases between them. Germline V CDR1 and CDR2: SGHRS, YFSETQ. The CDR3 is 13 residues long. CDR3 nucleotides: TGCGCCAGCAGCTCCCTCCCTGCCTACGAGCAGTACTTC. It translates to CASSSLPAYEQYF.

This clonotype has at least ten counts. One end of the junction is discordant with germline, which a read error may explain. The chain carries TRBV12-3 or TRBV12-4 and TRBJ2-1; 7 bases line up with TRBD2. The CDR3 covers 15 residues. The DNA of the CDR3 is TGTGCCACCTCTTGGGGACTACATCCCTACGATGAGCAGTTCTTC. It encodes CATSWGLHPYDEQFF.

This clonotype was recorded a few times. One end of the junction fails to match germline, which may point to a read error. CDR3 coding DNA: TGTGCCAGCACCAATGACAATAAGCAGTTCTTC. This sequence encodes CASTNDNKQFF. The genes are TRBV7-6 and TRBJ2-1; D is uncertain. This CDR3 is 11 amino acids long. Germline lookup yields CDR1 SGHVS and CDR2 FNYEAQ.

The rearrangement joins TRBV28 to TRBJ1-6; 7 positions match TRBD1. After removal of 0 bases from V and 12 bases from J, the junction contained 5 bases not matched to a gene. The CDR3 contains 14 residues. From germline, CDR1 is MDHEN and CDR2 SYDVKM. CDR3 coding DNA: TGTGCCAGCAGTTTATGGGCAGGGGGAGAACCCCTCCACTTT. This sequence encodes CASSLWAGGEPLHF.

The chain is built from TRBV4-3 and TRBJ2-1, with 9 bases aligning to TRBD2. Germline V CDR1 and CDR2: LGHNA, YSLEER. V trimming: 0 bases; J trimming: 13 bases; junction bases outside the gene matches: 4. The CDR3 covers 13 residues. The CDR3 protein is CASSQEQREEQFF. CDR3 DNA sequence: TGCGCCAGCAGCCAAGAGCAGCGGGAGGAACAGTTCTTC.

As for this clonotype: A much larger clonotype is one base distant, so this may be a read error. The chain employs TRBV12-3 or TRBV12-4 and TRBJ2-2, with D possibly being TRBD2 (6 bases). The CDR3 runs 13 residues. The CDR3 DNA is TGTGCCAGCAGTTCGCTCATCGCTGGGGAGGTGTTTTTT. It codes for CASSSLIAGEVFF.

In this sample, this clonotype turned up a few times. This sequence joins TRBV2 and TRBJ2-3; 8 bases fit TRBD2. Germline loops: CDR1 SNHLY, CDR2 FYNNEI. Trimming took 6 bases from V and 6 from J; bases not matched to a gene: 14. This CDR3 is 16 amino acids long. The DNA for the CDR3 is TGTGCCAGCAGGGAGATGGGAGCGGGAGTGTCGGATACGCAGTATTTT. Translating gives CASREMGAGVSDTQYF.

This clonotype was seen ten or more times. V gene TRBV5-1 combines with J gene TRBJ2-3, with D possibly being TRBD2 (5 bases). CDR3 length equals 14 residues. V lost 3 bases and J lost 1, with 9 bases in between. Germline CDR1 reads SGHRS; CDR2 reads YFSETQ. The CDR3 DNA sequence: TGCGCCAGCAGCTCCGAGGGAGGCACAGATACGCAGTATTTT. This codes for CASSSEGGTDTQYF. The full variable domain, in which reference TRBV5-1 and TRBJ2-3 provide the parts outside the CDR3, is KAGVTQTPRYLIKTRGQQVTLSCSPISGHRSVSWYQQTPGQGLQFLFEYFSETQRNKGNFPGRFSGRQFSNSRSEMNVSTLELGDSALYLCASSSEGGTDTQYFGPGTRLTVL.

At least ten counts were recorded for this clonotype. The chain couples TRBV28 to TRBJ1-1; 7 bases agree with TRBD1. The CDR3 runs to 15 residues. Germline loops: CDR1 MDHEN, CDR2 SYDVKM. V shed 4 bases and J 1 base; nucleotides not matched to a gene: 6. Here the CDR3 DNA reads TGTGCCAGCAGTTCGCCTTCAGGGGGGAACACTGAAGCTTTCTTT. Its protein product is CASSSPSGGNTEAFF.

The DNA of the CDR3 is TGCGCCAGCAGCCACCTAGCGGGAGTAATAAGTGAGCAGTACTTC. Translation gives CASSHLAGVISEQYF. V is TRBV4-3 and J is TRBJ2-7, with TRBD2 matching 10 bases. The V and J ends lost 3 bases and 7 bases, in that order; junction bases with no gene match: 9. CDR1 and CDR2 from the germline V gene are LGHNA and YSLEER. The CDR3 runs 15 residues.

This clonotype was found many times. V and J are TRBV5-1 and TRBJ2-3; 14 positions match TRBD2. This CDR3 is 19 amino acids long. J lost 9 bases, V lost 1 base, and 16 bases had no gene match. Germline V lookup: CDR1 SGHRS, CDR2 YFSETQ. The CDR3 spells CASSLQGTSGREIFPTQYF. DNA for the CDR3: TGCGCCAGCAGCTTGCAGGGGACTAGCGGGAGAGAAATCTTCCCCACGCAGTATTTT.

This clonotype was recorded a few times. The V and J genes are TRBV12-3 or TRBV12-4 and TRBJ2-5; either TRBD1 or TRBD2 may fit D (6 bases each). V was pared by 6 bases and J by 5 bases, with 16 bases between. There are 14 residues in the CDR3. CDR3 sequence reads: CASSPGDWDETQYF. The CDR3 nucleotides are TGTGCCAGCAGCCCAGGGGACTGGGATGAGACCCAGTACTTC.

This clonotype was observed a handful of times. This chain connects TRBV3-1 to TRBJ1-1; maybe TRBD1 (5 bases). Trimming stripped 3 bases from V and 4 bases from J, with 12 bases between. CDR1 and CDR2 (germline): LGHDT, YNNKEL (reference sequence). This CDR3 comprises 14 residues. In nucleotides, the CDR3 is TGTGCCAGCAGCCAGGGGGTAGGGATCACTGAAGCTTTCTTT. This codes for CASSQGVGITEAFF.

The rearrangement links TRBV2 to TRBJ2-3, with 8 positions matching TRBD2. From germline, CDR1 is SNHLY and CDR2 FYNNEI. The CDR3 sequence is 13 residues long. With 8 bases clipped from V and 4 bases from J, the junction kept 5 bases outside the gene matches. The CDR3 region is CASEPTSADTQYF. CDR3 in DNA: TGTGCCAGCGAACCGACTAGCGCAGATACGCAGTATTTT. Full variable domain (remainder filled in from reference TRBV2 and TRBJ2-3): EPEVTQTPSHQVTQMGQEVILRCVPISNHLYFYWYRQILGQKVEFLVSFYNNEISEKSEIFDDQFSVERPDGSNFTLKIRSTKLEDSAMYFCASEPTSADTQYFGPGTRLTVL.

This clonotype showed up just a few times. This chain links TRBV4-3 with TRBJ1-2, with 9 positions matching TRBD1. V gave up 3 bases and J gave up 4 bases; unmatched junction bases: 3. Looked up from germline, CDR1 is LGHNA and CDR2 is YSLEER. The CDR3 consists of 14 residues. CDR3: CASSQTGGAYGYTF. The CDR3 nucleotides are TGCGCCAGCAGCCAGACAGGGGGGGCCTATGGCTACACCTTC.

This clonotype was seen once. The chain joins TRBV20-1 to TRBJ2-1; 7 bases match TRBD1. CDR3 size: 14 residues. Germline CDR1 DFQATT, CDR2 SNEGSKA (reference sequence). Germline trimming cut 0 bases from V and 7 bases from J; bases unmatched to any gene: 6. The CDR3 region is CSAREQGSRNEQFF. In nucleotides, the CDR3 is TGCAGTGCTAGAGAACAGGGGTCAAGGAATGAGCAGTTCTTC.

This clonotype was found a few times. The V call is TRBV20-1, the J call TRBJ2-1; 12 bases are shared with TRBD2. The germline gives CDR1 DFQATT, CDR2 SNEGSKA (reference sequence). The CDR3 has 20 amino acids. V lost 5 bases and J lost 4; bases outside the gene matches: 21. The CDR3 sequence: CSAHAGLAGTPKGGYNEQFF. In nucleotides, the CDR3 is TGCAGTGCTCACGCTGGACTAGCGGGAACCCCTAAAGGGGGGTACAATGAGCAGTTCTTC.

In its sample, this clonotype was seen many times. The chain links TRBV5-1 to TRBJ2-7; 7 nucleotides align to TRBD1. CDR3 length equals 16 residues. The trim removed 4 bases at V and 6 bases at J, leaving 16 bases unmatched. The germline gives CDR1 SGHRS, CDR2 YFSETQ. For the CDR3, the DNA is TGCGCCAGCAGCACATTGTCCGGGACAGCTCTGGTCGAGCAGTACTTC. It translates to CASSTLSGTALVEQYF.

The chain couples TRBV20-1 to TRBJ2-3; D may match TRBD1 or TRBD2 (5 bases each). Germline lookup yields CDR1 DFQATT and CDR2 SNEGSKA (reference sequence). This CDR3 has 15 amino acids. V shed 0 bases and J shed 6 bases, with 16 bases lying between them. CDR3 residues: CSARDAAGRGDTQYF. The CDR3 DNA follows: TGCAGTGCTAGAGATGCGGCAGGGAGAGGCGATACGCAGTATTTT.